Here is one T cell receptor (beta chain) with its context. Original data processing: Reference gene primers were amplified, and this amplification served to estimate nucleated cell counts. The protocol was immunoSEQ multiplex PCR, while the TCRdb copy is restricted to in-frame clones and leaves out a portion. V, J and clone size derive from that table, while D and trimming were established from the DNA sequence. The sample has approximately 77,000 clones, 65% to 90% seen once; the top ten hold 9.6%. The entry originates in a study of blood T cell repertoires in COVID-19. Across the study: Samples taken during acute and convalescent COVID-19 were collected in the United States, Italy and Spain. The analysed material was cDNA or gDNA that came from T cells, B-cell-depleted T cells, or PBMCs.

Recruited during active infection, patients (from Seattle) were subsequently followed longitudinally. Germline CDR1 reads SGHVS; CDR2 reads FNYEAQ. The CDR3 spans 14 residues. V was clipped by 5 bases and J by 5 bases; unmatched bases: 9. The rearrangement links TRBV7-6 to TRBJ2-7, with 7 bases matching TRBD1. The receptor comes from a man aged 45-60 years with COVID-19, enrolled during active disease. The sample was peripheral blood. Here the CDR3 DNA reads TGTGCCAGCAGCGACCGACAGGGCAGCAACGAGCAGTACTTC. Encoded protein: CASSDRQGSNEQYF.